Sequencing of this T cell receptor (beta chain) was carried out in a study of blood T cell repertoires in COVID-19 (dated by TCRdb to 2020 to 2022). About the study as a whole: Collaborator samples came from the United States, Italy and Spain and covered acute and convalescent phases of COVID-19. The material from the prospective study consisted of cDNA or gDNA derived from T cells, B-cell-depleted T cells, or PBMCs. Deeply sampled blood TCRbeta repertoires from subjects exposed to, actively infected with, or recovered from COVID-19 were included in the dataset. A freely available public database, intended as a resource for researchers studying the immune response to SARS-CoV-2, is where the repertoires were released. The samples were drawn from two sources: the first 160 participants of the ongoing ImmuneRACE study, and over 950 subjects contributed by 6 global collaborators. Sample metadata almost always included a de-identified subject ID, COVID-19 status, age in years and sex. Where HLA class I and class II types were available, the types were taken from metadata supplied by the sample provider, not from assay-based typing.

TCRbeta CDR3 regions were amplified from genomic DNA by means of the immunoSEQ Assay, a bias-controlled multiplex PCR. The study's processing was this. The number of nucleated cells in each sample was estimated by amplification of reference gene primers within the assay. To quantify the absolute abundance of each unique TCRbeta CDR3 rearrangement, sequence reads were collapsed and filtered. For each sample, productive Simpson clonality was calculated as the square root of Simpson's diversity index over productive rearrangements. Not all clones reach the TCRdb copy of this immuneACCESS table, which keeps in-frame sequences only. Checked studies attribute under half of the gap to unresolved V genes and leave the rest unexplained. Clone size and V and J calls were adopted from that table, with D and trimming inferred from the DNA. This sample comprises approximately 250,000 clones, 86% of them detected only once. Jointly, the top ten make up over 1.5% of the sample.

Summary of the overall study and its limitations: Clinical and demographic metadata were provided uncurated, with the amount varying by source and participant.

Reading from cysteine to phenylalanine, the CDR3 counts 15 amino acids. Only CDR3 DNA remains: 45 bases, in frame from the first base. CDR1 and CDR2 (SGHVS, FQNEAQ) derive from the germline V gene. V was cut back by 2 bases and J by 3 bases, leaving a gap of 13 bases between them. As concerns this clone: The antigen it recognizes is unknown. No base-level quality is on record; no much larger clone is a single base apart.

The collaborating institutions used their own protocols to collect whole blood in K2EDTA tubes. Collaborator samples were shipped for TCRbeta analysis as frozen whole blood, isolated PBMCs, or DNA extracted from either sample type. The TCR comes from a man aged 30-40 years with active or convalescent COVID-19. The chain is assembled from TRBV7-8 and TRBJ1-1, with the D gene not confidently named. Sample: peripheral blood. The sequenced DNA is TGTGCCAGCAGCTTAAACAGCCCAAAGGACACTGAAGCTTTCTTT. It codes for CASSLNSPKDTEAFF. Where the CDR3 stops, the reference TRBV7-8 and TRBJ1-1 genes take over; the full variable domain is GAGVSQSPRYKVAKRGQDVALRCDPISGHVSLFWYQQALGQGPEFLTYFQNEAQLDKSGLPSDRFFAERPEGSVSTLKIQRTQQEDSAVYLCASSLNSPKDTEAFFGQGTRLTVV.